What follows are 3 T cell receptor beta chains derived from one specimen sequenced in a study of regulatory T cells in long-lasting Graves disease. HTBI primers from iRepertoire and Arm-PCR of CDR3 regions yielded the TCR beta libraries. In TCRdb, the multiplex PCR reads were re-called with MiXCR into one record per CDR3 protein. Of 500,000 or so distinct CDR3 sequences listed, 15% to 20% were seen once; the top ten hold just under 25%. The time point here: newly diagnosed GD, antithyroid drugs for less than 3 months. Isolated PBMC RNA provided the starting material for the TCR library. The data were also submitted as part of a second study, on T cells in Graves' hyperthyroidism and ophthalmopathy.

Sequenced material: peripheral blood mononuclear cells (PBMCs), taken at new diagnosis, from a patient treated with antithyroid drugs. The source is a middle-aged woman with Graves disease.

This clonotype was seen ten or more times. The rearrangement links TRBV5-1 to TRBJ1-5; D is uncertain. V was shortened by 0 bases and J by 6 bases, with 10 bases between the two germline ends. Germline lookup yields CDR1 SGHRS and CDR2 YFSETQ. The CDR3 covers 14 residues. CDR3 sequence reads: CASSLGMVGQPQHF. DNA for the CDR3: TGCGCCAGCAGCTTGGGGATGGTCGGTCAGCCCCAGCATTTT.

The chain joins TRBV4-2 to TRBJ2-4, with D uncertain. The CDR3 consists of 14 residues. Deletions cut 0 bases from V and 5 bases from J, with 8 bases between. CDR1 and CDR2 from the germline V gene are LGHNA and YNFKEQ. The CDR3 region is CASSQEFVQNIQYF. CDR3 DNA sequence: TGTGCCAGCAGCCAAGAATTTGTCCAAAACATTCAGTACTTC.

This clonotype showed up just a few times. The chain links TRBV7-9 to TRBJ2-7; 9 bases match TRBD2. Germline trimming cut 4 bases from V and 3 bases from J; bases unmatched to any gene: 1. Germline lookup yields CDR1 SEHNR and CDR2 FQNEAQ (reference sequence). The CDR3 length is 13 residues. The CDR3 loop is CASSSSGDYEQYF. CDR3 coding DNA: TGTGCCAGCAGCTCTAGCGGGGACTACGAGCAGTACTTC.